This T cell receptor beta chain was captured in a study of technical replicates of blood from a few donors. Produced via immunoSEQ multiplex PCR; TCRdb's table is partial and in-frame only. In the table there are about 73,000 clones, over 90% of which are singletons. Looked up from germline, CDR1 is SGHRS and CDR2 is YFSETQ. V was pared by 3 bases and J by 2 bases, with 6 bases of the junction left unmatched. CDR3 length: 17 amino acids. The sample was PBMCs. This TCR derives from a human donor in good health. Some clones in this sample may be carry-over from other donors' samples. The chain carries TRBV5-1 and TRBJ2-2, with 11 bases identical to TRBD1. The CDR3 reads CASSSVRTGGNTGELFF. CDR3 DNA: TGCGCCAGCAGCTCCGTACGGACAGGGGGCAACACCGGGGAGCTGTTTTTT.